Each of the 6 T cell receptor beta chains below was sequenced from the same sample in a study of cytomegalovirus exposure and HLA in healthy donors. In the PCR, 60 Vbeta and 13 Jbeta primers were used. This table comes from immunoSEQ multiplex PCR, and its TCRdb copy is limited to in-frame clones, with some not included. The sample holds about 140,000 clones; roughly 80% are singletons and the top ten take around 10%. Material: PBMCs. The receptor set was obtained from a woman aged 45-59 years in good health and CMV-seropositive.

This clone was recorded a few times. V is TRBV25-1 and J is TRBJ1-2; D gene uncertain. The CDR3 has 12 amino acids. V lost 0 bases and J lost 4, with 3 bases in between. CDR1 is MGHDK, CDR2 SYGVNS, per germline. The CDR3 region has the DNA TGTGCCAGCAGTGAATACTCCTATGGCTACACCTTC. Translated: CASSEYSYGYTF.

The rearrangement joins TRBV7-2 to TRBJ1-1; tentative D call: TRBD1 (5 bases). Germline V gives CDR1 SGHTA, CDR2 FQGNSA. The CDR3 covers 16 residues. V was cut by 7 bases and J by 2 bases, with 20 bases left in between. CDR3 DNA sequence: TGTGCCAGCACCCCCGGGGGGGAGGGAAGAAACACTGAAGCTTTCTTT. Residues: CASTPGGEGRNTEAFF.

This chain links TRBV4-1 with TRBJ2-3, with TRBD2 identical over 9 bases. CDR1 and CDR2 (germline): MGHRA, YSYEKL. This CDR3 region has 19 residues. Unmatched junction bases numbered 12, after V lost 1 base and J lost 1 base. As DNA, the CDR3 is TGCGCCAGCAGCCAAGGTTATTTCGGACTAGCGAGAGGCACAGATACGCAGTATTTT. Its protein is CASSQGYFGLARGTDTQYF.

This clone was detected a few times. The rearrangement links TRBV2 to TRBJ2-5; 7 positions agree with TRBD1. This CDR3 has 13 residues. Germline assignment: CDR1 SNHLY and CDR2 FYNNEI. The ends lost 5 bases at V and 4 bases at J; junction bases unmatched: 4. The CDR3: CASSRRQGETQYF. The CDR3 DNA is TGTGCCAGCAGTCGGCGACAGGGAGAGACCCAGTACTTC.

V usage is TRBV5-4 and J usage is TRBJ1-2, with TRBD1 identical over 7 bases. The V gene end was trimmed by 2 bases and the J gene end by 5 bases; junction bases not matched to a gene: 9. The CDR3 extends over 15 amino acids. Germline CDR1 reads SGHNT; CDR2 reads YYREEE (reference sequence). The CDR3 is CASSFGTGQAYGYTF. The CDR3 DNA reads TGTGCCAGCAGCTTTGGAACAGGACAGGCGTATGGCTACACCTTC.

The rearrangement joins TRBV7-2 to TRBJ2-7, with a weak D call TRBD1 (5 bases). There are 15 residues in the CDR3. V lost 6 bases to trimming and J lost 2 bases, with 17 bases between them. CDR1 is SGHTA, CDR2 FQGNSA, per germline. In DNA form, the CDR3 reads TGTGCCAGCAGGCCACAGGCCACGTCTCCCTACGAGCAGTACTTC. This translates into CASRPQATSPYEQYF.